These 27 T cell receptor beta chains were sequenced from one sample in a study of CXCR3-negative and CXCR3-positive naive CD8 T cells. UMI-labeled TRB cDNA libraries were prepared by 5' RACE. Each CDR3 protein gets one entry in TCRdb, which reprocessed the 5' RACE reads and gives no DNA. This sample's table has 50,000 to 60,000 distinct CDR3 sequences. Sequencing was carried out using naive CXCR3- CD8+ T cells from blood. Subset: CD45RO-CCR7+CD27+CD95- naive CD8+ T cells lacking CXCR3 (TNR3-). The receptor source for this set is a human donor in good health. Some clones in this sample may be carry-over from other donors' samples.

This sequence joins TRBV20-1 and TRBJ2-7. The length of the CDR3 is 14 residues. The germline V gene encodes CDR1 DFQATT and CDR2 SNEGSKA (reference sequence). CDR3 loop: CSASTAGLSYEQYF.

The genes are TRBV18 and TRBJ2-5. This CDR3 is 17 amino acids long. The germline V gene has CDR1 KGHSH and CDR2 LQKENI. The chain's CDR3 is CASSPPGVARIQETQYF.

The V call is TRBV6-6, the J call TRBJ2-7; TCRdb selects TRBD1, and the lack of DNA leaves this call unchecked. Germline V gives CDR1 MNHNY, CDR2 SVGAGI (reference sequence). The CDR3 spans 14 residues. This chain's CDR3 is CASSTWTSSYEQYF.

The gene calls are TRBV23-1 and TRBJ2-7. TRBV23-1 is sorted into the ORF group, with uncertain function. The CDR3 has 17 amino acids. The CDR3 region is CASSQLPPREQPYEQYF.

The chain combines TRBV7-3 with TRBJ2-7. The CDR3 has 14 residues. Germline assignment: CDR1 SGHTA and CDR2 FQGTGA. CDR3 sequence reads: CASSSEPHSYEQYF.

This chain connects TRBV12-3 or TRBV12-4 to TRBJ1-2; the TCRdb D gene call, TRBD1, has no DNA to confirm it. The CDR3 runs to 14 residues. CDR3 protein: CASSLGRTAYGYTF.

V and J are TRBV19 and TRBJ2-7. Germline assignment: CDR1 LNHDA and CDR2 SQIVND (reference sequence). The length of the CDR3 is 16 residues. Here the CDR3 reads CASSTTVDGTTYEQYF.

V and J are TRBV7-8 and TRBJ1-1; TCRdb's D call of TRBD1 is untestable without DNA. CDR1 SGHVS and CDR2 FQNEAQ come from the germline V gene. This CDR3 region has 13 residues. This CDR3 reads CASSLWDRAEAFF.

The genes are TRBV5-1 and TRBJ2-3; no DNA is available, so the TRBD1 call from TCRdb remains unchecked. Germline CDR1 is SGHRS and CDR2 is YFSETQ. The CDR3 contains 14 residues. CDR3 in amino acids: CASSGAGSTDTQYF.

V usage is TRBV29-1 and J usage is TRBJ2-3; the TCRdb D gene call, TRBD1, has no DNA to confirm it. CDR3 size: 17 residues. Germline V CDR1 and CDR2: SQVTM, ANQGSEA. The CDR3 spells CSVEERGDLVFTDTQYF.

V is TRBV28 and J is TRBJ2-7; absent DNA, TCRdb's TRBD1 call cannot be checked. The CDR3 extends over 15 amino acids. CDR1 is MDHEN and CDR2 is SYDVKM in the germline V gene. CDR3 region: CASRSSGTYPYEQYF.

This chain uses TRBV7-6 with TRBJ1-5; TCRdb outputs TRBD1, but without DNA this stays unchecked. CDR1 SGHVS and CDR2 FNYEAQ come from the germline V gene. This CDR3 has 13 residues. The CDR3 sequence is CASSLGGASLQHF.

The V gene is TRBV29-1, the J gene TRBJ2-7; TCRdb picks TRBD1, but there is no DNA to check that call. Germline V gene lookup returns CDR1 SQVTM and CDR2 ANQGSEA. The CDR3 loop spans 15 amino acids. CDR3 sequence reads: CSVVGGQGAFYEQYF.

The chain carries TRBV28 and TRBJ2-3; TCRdb's D call of TRBD2 is untestable without DNA. Germline V gives CDR1 MDHEN, CDR2 SYDVKM. The CDR3 consists of 13 residues. The chain's CDR3 is CASSRDYRDTQYF.

V usage is TRBV7-9 and J usage is TRBJ2-7; the D call of TRBD1 rests on TCRdb alone, since no DNA is present to check it. The CDR3 sequence is 15 residues long. Germline assignment: CDR1 SEHNR and CDR2 FQNEAQ (reference sequence). The CDR3 is CASSMGTGGGYEQYF.

J is TRBJ2-3 and V is TRBV4-3; the D gene TCRdb calls, TRBD2, cannot be checked with no DNA. This CDR3 contains 17 residues. CDR1 is LGHNA, CDR2 YSLEER, per germline. CDR3 sequence reads: CASSQEGTSGGPDTQYF.

The chain employs TRBV12-3 or TRBV12-4 and TRBJ2-7. This CDR3 spans 12 amino acids. CDR3 amino acids: CASSPAKDEQYF.

The chain has TRBV28 and TRBJ2-7; the D call from TCRdb, TRBD1, cannot be confirmed without DNA. The V gene's germline CDR1 is MDHEN and CDR2 SYDVKM. The CDR3 consists of 17 residues. The CDR3 is CASKYTGRRGDRYEQYF. Based on the CDR3 plus reference TRBV28 and TRBJ2-7, the full variable domain is DVKVTQSSRYLVKRTGEKVFLECVQDMDHENMFWYRQDPGLGLRLIYFSYDVKMKEKGDIPEGYSVSREKKERFSLILESASTNQTSMYLCASKYTGRRGDRYEQYFGPGTRLTVT.

The J gene is TRBJ1-2, the V gene TRBV7-9. The CDR3 has 14 residues. CDR1 is SEHNR and CDR2 is FQNEAQ in the germline V gene (reference sequence). This CDR3 is CASSLAGRNYGYTF.

This chain connects TRBV2 to TRBJ2-2; TCRdb returns TRBD1, unconfirmable since there is no DNA. The germline CDR1 and CDR2 sequences are SNHLY and FYNNEI. The CDR3 runs to 16 residues. The CDR3 protein is CASSEARTGPTGELFF.

The chain links TRBV6-6 to TRBJ2-7; the D gene TCRdb calls, TRBD1, cannot be checked with no DNA. The CDR3 runs to 14 residues. Germline CDR1 MNHNY, CDR2 SVGAGI (reference sequence). CDR3 sequence reads: CASSSVGQGYEQYF.

This chain connects TRBV25-1 to TRBJ2-1; the TRBD1 assignment by TCRdb is unverifiable without DNA. Germline CDR1 MGHDK, CDR2 SYGVNS. The CDR3 has 15 amino acids. The CDR3 sequence: CASTNNPGAHNEQFF.

The V call is TRBV23-1, the J call TRBJ1-6. TRBV23-1 falls under the ORF class, with uncertain function. This CDR3 region has 16 residues. CDR3 in amino acids: CASSTYYGRMDSPLHF.

The chain combines TRBV28 with TRBJ2-1. Germline V gene sequence: CDR1 MDHEN, CDR2 SYDVKM. CDR3 length: 14 amino acids. The CDR3 is CASSLYPGGNEQFF.

The chain uses TRBV6-4 and TRBJ2-3; the TCRdb D gene call, TRBD1, has no DNA to confirm it. From germline, CDR1 is MRHNA and CDR2 SNTAGT. CDR3 size: 14 residues. The CDR3 region is CASSERGPPDTQYF.

This chain joins TRBV6-2 or TRBV6-3 and TRBJ1-4. The CDR3 is 15 amino acids. From germline, CDR1 is MNHEY and CDR2 SVGEGT. The CDR3 loop is CASRPGGQMNEKLFF.

The rearrangement joins TRBV4-3 to TRBJ2-2. Looked up from germline, CDR1 is LGHNA and CDR2 is YSLEER. The CDR3 loop spans 14 amino acids. The CDR3 is CASSQDGFTGELFF.